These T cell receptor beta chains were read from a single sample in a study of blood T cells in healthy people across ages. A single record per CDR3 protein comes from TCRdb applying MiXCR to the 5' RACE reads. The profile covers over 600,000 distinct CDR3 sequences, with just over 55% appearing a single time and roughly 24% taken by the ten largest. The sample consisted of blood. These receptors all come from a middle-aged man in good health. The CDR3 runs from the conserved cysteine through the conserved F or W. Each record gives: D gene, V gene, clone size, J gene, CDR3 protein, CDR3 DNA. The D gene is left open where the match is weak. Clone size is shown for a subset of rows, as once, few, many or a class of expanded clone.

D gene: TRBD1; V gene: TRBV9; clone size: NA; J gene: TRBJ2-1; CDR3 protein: CASSPYSGTGIDNEQFF; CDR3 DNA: TGTGCCAGCAGCCCCTATTCCGGGACAGGGATCGACAATGAGCAGTTCTTC
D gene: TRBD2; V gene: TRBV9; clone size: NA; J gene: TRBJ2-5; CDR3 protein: CASSAFGGGTPGETQYF; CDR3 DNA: TGTGCCAGCAGCGCCTTTGGGGGGGGGACCCCGGGGGAGACCCAGTACTTC
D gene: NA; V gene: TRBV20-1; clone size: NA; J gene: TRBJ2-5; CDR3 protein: CSARDAGRAQETQYF; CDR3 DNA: TGCAGTGCTAGAGATGCAGGCAGGGCCCAAGAGACCCAGTACTTC
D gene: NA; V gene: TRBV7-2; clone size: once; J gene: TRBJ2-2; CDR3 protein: CASSTRLANTGELFF; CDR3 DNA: TGTGCCAGCAGCACCCGACTAGCGAACACCGGGGAGCTGTTTTTT
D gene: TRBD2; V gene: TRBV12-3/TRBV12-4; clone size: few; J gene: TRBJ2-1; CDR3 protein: CASSPGLAEQFF; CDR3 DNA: TGTGCCAGCAGTCCGGGACTAGCGGAGCAGTTCTTC
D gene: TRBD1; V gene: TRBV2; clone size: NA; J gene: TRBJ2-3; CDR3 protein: CASSATGGASSTQYF; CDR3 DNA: TGTGCCAGCAGCGCTACAGGGGGCGCATCCTCGACGCAGTATTTT
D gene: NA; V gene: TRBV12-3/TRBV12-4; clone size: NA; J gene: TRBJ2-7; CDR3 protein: CASKLLDNEQYF; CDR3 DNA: TGTGCCAGCAAACTACTAGACAATGAGCAGTACTTC
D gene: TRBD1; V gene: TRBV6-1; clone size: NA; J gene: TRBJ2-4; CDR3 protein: CASSETWQGAGKNIQYF; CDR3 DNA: TGTGCCAGCAGTGAAACATGGCAGGGGGCAGGCAAAAACATTCAGTACTTC
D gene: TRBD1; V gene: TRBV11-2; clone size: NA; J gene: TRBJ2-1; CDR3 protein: CASNPIRQGRSYDEQFF; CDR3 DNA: TGTGCCAGCAATCCTATCCGACAGGGGCGCTCCTACGATGAGCAGTTCTTC
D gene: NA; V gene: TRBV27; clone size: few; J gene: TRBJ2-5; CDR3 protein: CASSWTYQETQYF; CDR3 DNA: TGTGCCAGCAGTTGGACTTACCAAGAGACCCAGTACTTC
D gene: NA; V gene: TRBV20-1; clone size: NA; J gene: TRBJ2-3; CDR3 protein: CSALGARADTQYF; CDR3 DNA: TGCAGTGCACTGGGGGCGAGGGCAGATACGCAGTATTTT
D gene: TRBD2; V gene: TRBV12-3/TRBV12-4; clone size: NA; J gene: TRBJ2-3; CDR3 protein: CASSLTGGSRVVSTDTQYF; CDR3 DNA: TGTGCCAGTAGTTTGACGGGCGGGAGCAGAGTAGTTAGCACAGATACGCAGTATTTT
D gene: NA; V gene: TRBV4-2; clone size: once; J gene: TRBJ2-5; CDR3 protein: CASSQAGTLETQYF; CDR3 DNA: TGTGCCAGCAGCCAAGCGGGGACCCTAGAGACCCAGTACTTC
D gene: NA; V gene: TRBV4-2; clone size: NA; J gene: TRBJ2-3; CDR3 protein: CASSRTQAVMADTQYF; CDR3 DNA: TGTGCCAGCAGCCGTACCCAGGCCGTGATGGCAGATACGCAGTATTTT
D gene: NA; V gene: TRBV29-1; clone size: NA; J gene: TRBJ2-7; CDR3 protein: CSVEGIYYNEQYF; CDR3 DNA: TGCAGCGTTGAAGGGATTTACTACAATGAGCAGTACTTC
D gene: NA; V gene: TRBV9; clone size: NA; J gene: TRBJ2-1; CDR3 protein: CASSATWVYNEQFF; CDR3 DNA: TGTGCCAGCAGCGCAACGTGGGTGTACAATGAGCAGTTCTTC
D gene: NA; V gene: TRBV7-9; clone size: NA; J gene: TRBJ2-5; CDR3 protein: CASSPPMGEQYF; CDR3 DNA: TGTGCCAGCAGCCCACCAATGGGAGAGCAGTACTTC
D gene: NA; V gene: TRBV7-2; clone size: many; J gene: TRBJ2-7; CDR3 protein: CASSFVSGQGIFYEQYF; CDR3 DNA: TGTGCCAGCAGCTTCGTATCGGGGCAGGGGATTTTCTACGAGCAGTACTTC
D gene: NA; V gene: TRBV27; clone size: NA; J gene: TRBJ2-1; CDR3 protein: CASSLVGYGGYNEQFF; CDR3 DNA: TGTGCCAGCAGTTTAGTAGGGTACGGGGGCTACAATGAGCAGTTCTTC
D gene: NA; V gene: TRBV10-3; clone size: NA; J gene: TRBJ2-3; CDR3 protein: CAISESKLAGTDTQYF; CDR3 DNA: TGTGCCATCAGTGAGTCGAAACTAGCCGGCACAGATACGCAGTATTTT
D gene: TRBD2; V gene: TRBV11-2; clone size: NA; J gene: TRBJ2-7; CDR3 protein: CASRRLAGDNEQYF; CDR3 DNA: TGTGCCAGCAGACGTCTAGCGGGAGACAACGAGCAGTACTTC
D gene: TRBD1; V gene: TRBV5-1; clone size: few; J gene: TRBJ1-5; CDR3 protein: CASSLGGTAVGQPQHF; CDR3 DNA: TGCGCCAGCAGCTTGGGGGGGACAGCCGTCGGGCAGCCCCAGCATTTT
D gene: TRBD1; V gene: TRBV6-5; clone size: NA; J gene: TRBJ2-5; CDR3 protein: CASSYGAGGQETQYF; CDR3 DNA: TGTGCCAGCAGTTATGGCGCAGGGGGTCAAGAGACCCAGTACTTC
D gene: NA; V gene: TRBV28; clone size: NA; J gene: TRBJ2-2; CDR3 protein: CASSPSGFGNTGELFF; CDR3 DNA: TGTGCCAGCAGCCCCTCAGGGTTTGGGAACACCGGGGAGCTGTTTTTT
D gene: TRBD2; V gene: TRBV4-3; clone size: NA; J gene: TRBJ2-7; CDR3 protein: CASSVTRGMLLDEQYF; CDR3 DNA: TGCGCCAGCAGCGTGACGCGGGGGATGTTACTCGACGAGCAGTACTTC
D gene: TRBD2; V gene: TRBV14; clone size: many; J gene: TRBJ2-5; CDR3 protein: CASSQDRREGATQYF; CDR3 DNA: TGTGCCAGCAGCCAAGATCGGAGGGAGGGCGCGACCCAGTACTTC
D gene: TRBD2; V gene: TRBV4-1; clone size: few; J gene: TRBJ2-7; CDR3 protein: CASSPREGGGYEQYF; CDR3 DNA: TGCGCCAGCAGCCCGCGGGAGGGCGGCGGTTACGAGCAGTACTTC
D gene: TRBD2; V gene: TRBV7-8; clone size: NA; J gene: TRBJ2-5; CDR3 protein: CASSYIGAGLAGETQYF; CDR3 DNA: TGTGCCAGCAGCTACATTGGGGCGGGACTAGCGGGAGAGACCCAGTACTTC
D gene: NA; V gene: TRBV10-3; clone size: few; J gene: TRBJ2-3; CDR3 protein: CAIRDSTRDTQYF; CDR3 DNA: TGTGCCATCAGGGACAGTACCCGGGATACGCAGTATTTT
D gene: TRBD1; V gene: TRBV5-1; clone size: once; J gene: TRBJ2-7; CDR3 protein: CASSPGDRGPFLSSYEQYF; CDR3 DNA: TGCGCCAGCAGCCCGGGGGACAGGGGGCCATTTCTAAGCTCCTACGAGCAGTACTTC
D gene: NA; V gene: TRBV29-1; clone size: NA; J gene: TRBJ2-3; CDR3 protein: CSVEDHRSWDTQYF; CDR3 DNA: TGCAGCGTTGAAGATCACCGCTCCTGGGATACGCAGTATTTT
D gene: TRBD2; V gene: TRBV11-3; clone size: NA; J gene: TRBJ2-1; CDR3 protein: CASSLSAGGGNEQFF; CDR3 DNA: TGTGCCAGCAGCTTAAGTGCGGGAGGAGGCAATGAGCAGTTCTTC
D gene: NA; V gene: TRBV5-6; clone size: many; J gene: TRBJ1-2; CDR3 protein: CASTPLGNDYGYTF; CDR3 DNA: TGTGCCAGCACCCCGTTGGGCAACGACTATGGCTACACCTTC
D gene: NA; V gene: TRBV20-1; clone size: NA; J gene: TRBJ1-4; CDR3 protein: CSAIGQRNEKLFF; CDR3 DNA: TGCAGTGCCATAGGACAGCGGAATGAAAAACTGTTTTTT
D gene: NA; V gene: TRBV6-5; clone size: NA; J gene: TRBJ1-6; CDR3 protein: CASSYTEFGGNSPLHF; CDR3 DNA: TGTGCCAGCAGTTACACAGAATTCGGGGGTAATTCACCCCTCCACTTT
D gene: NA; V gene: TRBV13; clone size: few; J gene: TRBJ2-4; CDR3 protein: CASSLGPGENIQYF; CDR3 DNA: TGTGCCAGCAGCTTAGGCCCGGGGGAAAACATTCAGTACTTC
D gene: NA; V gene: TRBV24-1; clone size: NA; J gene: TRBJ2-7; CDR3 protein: CATRGTPFSPYEQYF; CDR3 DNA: TGTGCCACCAGGGGGACCCCCTTCTCGCCCTACGAGCAGTACTTC
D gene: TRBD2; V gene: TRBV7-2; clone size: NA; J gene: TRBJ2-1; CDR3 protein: CASNGRAGNEQFF; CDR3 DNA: TGTGCCAGCAACGGGAGGGCCGGGAATGAGCAGTTCTTC
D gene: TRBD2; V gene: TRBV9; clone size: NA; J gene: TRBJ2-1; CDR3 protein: CASSVAVAGAYNEQFF; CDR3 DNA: TGTGCCAGCAGCGTAGCTGTAGCGGGGGCTTACAATGAGCAGTTCTTC
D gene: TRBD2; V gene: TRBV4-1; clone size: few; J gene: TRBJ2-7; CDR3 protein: CASSQEREGRSYEQYF; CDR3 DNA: TGCGCCAGCAGCCAAGAGCGGGAGGGCCGCTCCTACGAGCAGTACTTC
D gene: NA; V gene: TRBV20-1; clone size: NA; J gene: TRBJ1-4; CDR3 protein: CSARFQRQTNEKLFF; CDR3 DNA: TGCAGTGCTAGGTTCCAGCGACAGACAAATGAAAAACTGTTTTTT
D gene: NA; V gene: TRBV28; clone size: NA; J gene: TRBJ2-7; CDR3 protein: CASNIFRRPNDYEQYF; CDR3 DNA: TGTGCCAGCAATATATTCAGGCGTCCCAACGACTACGAGCAGTACTTC
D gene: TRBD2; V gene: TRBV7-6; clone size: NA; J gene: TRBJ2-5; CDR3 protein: CASSLQREGRRGETQYF; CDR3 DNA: TGTGCCAGCAGCTTACAGCGGGAGGGCCGCAGGGGAGAGACCCAGTACTTC
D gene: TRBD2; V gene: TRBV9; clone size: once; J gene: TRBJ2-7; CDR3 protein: CASSIAGVGLAGYEQYF; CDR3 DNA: TGTGCCAGCAGCATAGCTGGCGTGGGACTAGCGGGTTACGAGCAGTACTTC
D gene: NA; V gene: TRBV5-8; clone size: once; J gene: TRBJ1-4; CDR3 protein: CASSYSGADEKLFF; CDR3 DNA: TGTGCCAGCAGCTATTCAGGGGCGGATGAAAAACTGTTTTTT
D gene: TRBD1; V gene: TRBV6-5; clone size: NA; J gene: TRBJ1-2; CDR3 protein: CASSSPGQGFYGYTF; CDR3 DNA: TGTGCCAGCAGTTCTCCGGGACAGGGATTTTATGGCTACACCTTC
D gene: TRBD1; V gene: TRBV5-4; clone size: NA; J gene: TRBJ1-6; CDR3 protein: CATSLWVRQGNSPLHF; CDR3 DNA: TGTGCCACCAGCTTGTGGGTCCGACAGGGGAATTCACCCCTCCACTTT
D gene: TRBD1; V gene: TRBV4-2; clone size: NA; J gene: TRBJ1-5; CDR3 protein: CASSQGTGQQNQPQHF; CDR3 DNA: TGTGCCAGCAGCCAAGGAACGGGACAGCAAAATCAGCCCCAGCATTTT
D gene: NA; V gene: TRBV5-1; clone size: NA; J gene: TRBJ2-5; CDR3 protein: CASSLDGRGIETQYF; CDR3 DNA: TGCGCCAGCAGCTTGGACGGCAGGGGAATAGAGACCCAGTACTTC
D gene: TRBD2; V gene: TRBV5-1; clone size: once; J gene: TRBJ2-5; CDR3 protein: CASSLSLAGGKETQYF; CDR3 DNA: TGCGCCAGCAGCTTGAGTCTAGCGGGAGGAAAGGAGACCCAGTACTTC
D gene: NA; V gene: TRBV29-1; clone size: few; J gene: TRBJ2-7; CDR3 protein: CSPNINGSQHYEQYF; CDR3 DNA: TGCAGCCCTAATATCAACGGTTCTCAACACTACGAGCAGTACTTC
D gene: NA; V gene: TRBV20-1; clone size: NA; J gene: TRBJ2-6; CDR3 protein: CSASAQAGANVLTF; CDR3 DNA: TGCAGTGCTAGTGCCCAGGCGGGGGCCAACGTCCTGACTTTC
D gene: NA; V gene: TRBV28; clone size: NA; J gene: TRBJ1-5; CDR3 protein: CASSLGLWGNQPQHF; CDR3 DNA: TGTGCCAGCAGTTTAGGACTTTGGGGCAATCAGCCCCAGCATTTT
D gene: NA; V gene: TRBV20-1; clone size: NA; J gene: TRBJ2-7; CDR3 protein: CSARFGGTDSSYEQYF; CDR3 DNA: TGCAGTGCTAGGTTCGGTGGGACGGATAGCTCCTACGAGCAGTACTTC
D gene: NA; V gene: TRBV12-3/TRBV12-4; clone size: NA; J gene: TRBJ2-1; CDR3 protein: CASSLKGSPYNEQFF; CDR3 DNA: TGTGCCAGCAGTTTAAAAGGCTCACCATACAATGAGCAGTTCTTC
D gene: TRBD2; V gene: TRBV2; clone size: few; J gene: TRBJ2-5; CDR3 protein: CASSASGGALETQYF; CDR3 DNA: TGTGCCAGCAGTGCTAGCGGGGGGGCCTTGGAGACCCAGTACTTC
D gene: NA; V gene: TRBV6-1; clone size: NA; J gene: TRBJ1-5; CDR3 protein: CASSELGASHQPQHF; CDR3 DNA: TGTGCCAGCAGTGAACTAGGGGCGAGTCATCAGCCCCAGCATTTT